This TCR beta chain is drawn from a study of cytomegalovirus exposure and HLA in healthy donors. Remarks on this clone: The antigen is not known.

CDR3 size: 20 residues. V was pared by 6 bases and J by 5 bases, with 37 bases between. CDR1 and CDR2 from the germline V gene are SQVTM and ANQGSEA. Study conclusions and caveats: Cytomegalovirus-associated status was assigned to 164 TCR beta chains.

The assay was immunoSEQ multiplex PCR, and TCRdb's table has in-frame clones only and misses some. The table has some 170,000 clones, about 86% seen once; the top ten hold more than 1.2%. V and J are TRBV29-1 and TRBJ2-5; the D gene is possibly TRBD2 (6 bases). The clonotype comes from a woman younger than 45 in good health and CMV-seronegative. The sequenced sample was PBMCs. Here the CDR3 reads CSVWAFGEEMADGGVETQYF. CDR3 DNA: TGCAGCGTGTGGGCCTTCGGGGAGGAAATGGCGGACGGCGGGGTGGAGACCCAGTACTTC.